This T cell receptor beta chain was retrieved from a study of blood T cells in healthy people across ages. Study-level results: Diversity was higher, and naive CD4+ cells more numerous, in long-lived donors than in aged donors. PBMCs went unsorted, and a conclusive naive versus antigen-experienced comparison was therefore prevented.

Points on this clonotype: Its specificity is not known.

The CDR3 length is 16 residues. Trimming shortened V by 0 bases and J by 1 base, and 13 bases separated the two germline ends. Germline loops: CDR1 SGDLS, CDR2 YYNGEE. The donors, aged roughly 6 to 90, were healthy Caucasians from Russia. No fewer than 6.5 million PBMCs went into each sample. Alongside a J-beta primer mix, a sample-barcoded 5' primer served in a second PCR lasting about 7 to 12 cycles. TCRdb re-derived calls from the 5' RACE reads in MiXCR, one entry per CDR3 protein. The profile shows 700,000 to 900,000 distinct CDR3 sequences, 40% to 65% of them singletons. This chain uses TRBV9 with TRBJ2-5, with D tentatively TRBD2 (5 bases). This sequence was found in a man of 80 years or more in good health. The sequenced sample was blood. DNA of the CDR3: TGTGCCAGCAGCGTAGGAGCGGAGTGGGTCCAAGAGACCCAGTACTTC. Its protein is CASSVGAEWVQETQYF.